A selection of T cell receptor beta chains follows, all from one sample in a study of blood T cell repertoires in COVID-19. The table came from immunoSEQ multiplex PCR; TCRdb's copy has only in-frame clones and leaves some out. The profile shows 110,000 or so clones, around 85% of them singletons. Input material: peripheral blood. Source of these receptors: a man between 45 and 60 years old with acute or convalescent COVID-19. CDR3s include the opening cysteine and the closing phenylalanine or tryptophan. The D gene is left open where the match is weak. Only some rows state a clone size, as once, few, many or a class for expanded clones.

V gene,J gene,clone size,D gene,CDR3 protein,CDR3 DNA
TRBV28,TRBJ2-7,.,TRBD1,CASSIGQGSHF,TGTGCCAGCAGTATTGGACAGGGTTCGCACTTC
TRBV18,TRBJ1-4,.,TRBD1,CASSTQGDEKLFF,TGTGCCAGCTCAACACAGGGGGACGAAAAACTGTTTTTT
TRBV3-1/TRBV3-2,TRBJ1-4,once,.,CASRGPNEKLFF,TGTGCCAGCCGAGGCCCTAATGAAAAACTGTTTTTT
TRBV6-6,TRBJ1-1,.,.,CASSVSMRSPKAFF,TGTGCCAGCAGTGTTTCGATGAGGAGCCCTAAAGCTTTCTTT
TRBV11-3,TRBJ2-6,.,TRBD1,CASSRGQGALGSSGANVLTF,TGTGCCAGCAGCCGGGGACAGGGGGCCCTTGGAAGCTCTGGGGCCAACGTCCTGACTTTC
TRBV24-1,TRBJ2-3,.,TRBD2,CATSDSGLAGVADTQYF,TGTGCCACCAGTGATTCGGGACTAGCGGGGGTCGCAGATACGCAGTATTTT
TRBV7-8,TRBJ2-5,.,TRBD2,CASSLVLAGGETQYF,TGTGCCAGCAGCTTAGTTCTAGCGGGGGGCGAGACCCAGTACTTC
TRBV5-6,TRBJ1-5,.,.,CASSFWISGNQPQHF,TGTGCCAGCAGCTTTTGGATTTCAGGTAATCAGCCCCAGCATTTT
TRBV7-2,TRBJ1-5,once,TRBD1,CASSLDRGENQPQHF,TGTGCCAGCAGCTTGGACAGGGGGGAAAATCAGCCCCAGCATTTT
TRBV3-1/TRBV3-2,TRBJ2-1,.,TRBD1,CASGDRFYNEQFF,TGTGCCAGCGGGGACAGGTTCTACAATGAGCAGTTCTTC
TRBV5-1,TRBJ1-4,few,.,CASSLRGAGEKLFF,TGCGCCAGCAGCTTGCGGGGGGCGGGTGAAAAACTGTTTTTT
TRBV7-2,TRBJ2-4,few,.,CASSYRENIQYF,TGTGCCAGCAGCTACAGGGAAAACATTCAGTACTTC
TRBV19,TRBJ1-6,.,TRBD1,CASSATGGAYNSPLHF,TGTGCCAGTAGTGCCACAGGGGGCGCCTATAATTCACCCCTCCACTTT
TRBV7-9,TRBJ1-2,.,TRBD1,CAIPTGQPANYGYTF,TGTGCCATCCCAACGGGACAGCCTGCTAACTATGGCTACACCTTC
TRBV19,TRBJ2-1,.,TRBD2,CASNSGGALNEQFF,TGTGCCAGCAATAGCGGGGGGGCCCTCAATGAGCAGTTCTTC
TRBV10-3,TRBJ1-1,few,.,CAIRPTKRSNTEAFF,TGTGCCATCAGACCCACTAAACGGTCGAACACTGAAGCTTTCTTT
TRBV7-9,TRBJ1-2,.,TRBD1,CASSHLGQGNYGYTF,TGTGCCAGCAGCCACCTCGGACAGGGAAACTATGGCTACACCTTC
TRBV9,TRBJ1-2,.,.,CASSVDRFYGYTF,TGTGCCAGCAGCGTCGACAGGTTCTATGGCTACACCTTC
TRBV28,TRBJ1-6,.,.,CASSSGASLVF,TGTGCCAGCAGTTCTGGGGCGTCCTTAGTTTTT
TRBV12-3/TRBV12-4,TRBJ1-2,few,TRBD1,CASSRQGDGYTF,TGTGCCAGCAGCCGACAGGGGGATGGCTACACCTTC
TRBV5-6,TRBJ2-6,.,TRBD1,CASSRDRGPGANVLTF,TGTGCCAGCAGCCGTGACAGGGGGCCTGGGGCCAACGTCCTGACTTTC
TRBV5-8,TRBJ2-7,few,TRBD1,CASSFDRVYEQYF,TGTGCCAGCAGCTTCGACAGGGTCTACGAGCAGTACTTC
TRBV29-1,TRBJ1-2,.,TRBD1,CSVEHRGNYGYTF,TGCAGCGTTGAACACAGGGGCAACTATGGCTACACCTTC
TRBV6-5,TRBJ2-3,.,TRBD2,CASSGGSTDTQYF,TGTGCCAGCAGCGGGGGGAGCACAGATACGCAGTATTTT
TRBV19,TRBJ1-4,.,.,CASSKKIGYNEKLFF,TGTGCCAGTAGTAAGAAAATCGGGTATAATGAAAAACTGTTTTTT
TRBV19,TRBJ1-1,.,.,CASRGTRNTEAFF,TGTGCCAGTAGAGGGACACGGAACACTGAAGCTTTCTTT
TRBV21-1,TRBJ2-2,few,.,CASSKMGGKPGELFF,TGTGCCAGCAGCAAAATGGGAGGGAAGCCCGGGGAGCTGTTTTTT